The present T cell receptor (beta chain) was sequenced within a study of cytomegalovirus exposure and HLA in healthy donors. Turning to the study itself: In a previous analysis, 95 million to 130 million unique TCR beta sequences were found from 150 million to 200 million T cells. General study points: More clonal expansion characterized HLA-associated TCR beta chains than equally common others in a later analysis. The authors later found most CMV-associated TCR beta chains appeared HLA-restricted. The study put under 200 TCR beta chains on its list as cytomegalovirus-associated.

The CDR3 is 15 residues long. V lost 5 bases and J 0 bases, leaving 12 bases between the germline ends. Germline CDR1 SGHTA, CDR2 FQGNSA. Use of 60 Vbeta and 13 Jbeta primers characterized the PCR. Assay used: immunoSEQ multiplex PCR; TCRdb lists only in-frame clones, some missing. The table shows roughly 99,000 clones, with roughly three quarters occurring only once. On this clone: What it recognizes is unknown.

The sequencing sample was made of PBMCs. The V call is TRBV7-2, the J call TRBJ2-3; D is unclear. This sequence was found in a man between 18 and 35 years old in good health and CMV-seronegative. This CDR3 reads CASSGDGTSTDTQYF. The CDR3 DNA reads as TGTGCCAGCAGCGGAGACGGAACTAGCACAGATACGCAGTATTTT.